This TCR beta chain is from a study of blood T cell repertoires in COVID-19. Study overall: The analysed material was cDNA or gDNA that came from T cells, B-cell-depleted T cells, or PBMCs.

Trimming at V came to 4 bases and at J to 0 bases, leaving 2 bases not matched to a gene. CDR1 is SGHTA, CDR2 FQGNSA, per germline. This CDR3 spans 15 amino acids. The assay was immunoSEQ multiplex PCR, and TCRdb's table has in-frame clones only and misses some. The sample lists hundreds of thousands of clones, under 90% occurring once. A single count supports this clone. J is TRBJ2-1 and V is TRBV7-2, with 8 bases aligning to TRBD2. Material for sequencing was peripheral blood. The receptor's source is a woman aged 45-59 years who had recovered from COVID-19. This CDR3 is CASSSTSGSYNEQFF. The CDR3 coding sequence is TGTGCCAGCAGCTCCACTAGCGGCTCCTACAATGAGCAGTTCTTC.